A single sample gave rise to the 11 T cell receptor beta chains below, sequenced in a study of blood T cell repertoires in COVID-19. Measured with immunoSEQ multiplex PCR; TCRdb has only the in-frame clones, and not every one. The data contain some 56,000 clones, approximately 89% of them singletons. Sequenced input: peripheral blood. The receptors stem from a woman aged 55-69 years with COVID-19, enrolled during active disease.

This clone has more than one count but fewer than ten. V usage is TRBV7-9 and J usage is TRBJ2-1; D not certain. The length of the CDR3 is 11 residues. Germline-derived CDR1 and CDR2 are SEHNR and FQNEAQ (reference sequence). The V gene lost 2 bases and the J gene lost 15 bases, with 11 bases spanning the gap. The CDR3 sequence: CASSLTAFWFF. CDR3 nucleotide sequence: TGTGCCAGCAGCTTAACTGCATTCTGGTTCTTC.

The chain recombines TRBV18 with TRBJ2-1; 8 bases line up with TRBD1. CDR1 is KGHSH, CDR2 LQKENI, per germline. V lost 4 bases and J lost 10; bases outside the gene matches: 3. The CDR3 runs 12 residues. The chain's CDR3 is CASSLNRGEQFF. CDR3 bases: TGTGCCAGCTCACTCAACAGGGGGGAGCAGTTCTTC.

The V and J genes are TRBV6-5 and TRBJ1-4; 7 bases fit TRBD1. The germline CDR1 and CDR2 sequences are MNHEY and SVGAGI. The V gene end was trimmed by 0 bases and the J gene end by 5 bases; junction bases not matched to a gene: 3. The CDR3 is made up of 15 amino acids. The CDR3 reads CASSYSGTANEKLFF. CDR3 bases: TGTGCCAGCAGTTACTCCGGGACAGCAAATGAAAAACTGTTTTTT.

Here the CDR3 DNA reads TGCGCCAGCAGCCCACGACTGTCCTCCCGGGAGACCCAGTACTTC. It yields the protein CASSPRLSSRETQYF. The chain employs TRBV5-1 and TRBJ2-5; no reliable D call. V lost 4 bases, J lost 5 bases, and 18 bases lay in between. CDR3 length: 15 amino acids. Germline V gives CDR1 SGHRS, CDR2 YFSETQ. Combining the CDR3 with reference TRBV5-1 and TRBJ2-5 gives the whole variable domain KAGVTQTPRYLIKTRGQQVTLSCSPISGHRSVSWYQQTPGQGLQFLFEYFSETQRNKGNFPGRFSGRQFSNSRSEMNVSTLELGDSALYLCASSPRLSSRETQYFGPGTRLLVL.

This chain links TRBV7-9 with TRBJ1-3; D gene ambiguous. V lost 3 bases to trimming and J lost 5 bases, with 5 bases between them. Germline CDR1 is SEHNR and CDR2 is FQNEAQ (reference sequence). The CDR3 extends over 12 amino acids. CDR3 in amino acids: CASSFDRNTIYF. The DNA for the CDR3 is TGTGCCAGCAGCTTCGACAGAAACACCATATATTTT. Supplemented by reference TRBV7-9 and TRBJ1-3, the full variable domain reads DTGVSQNPRHKITKRGQNVTFRCDPISEHNRLYWYRQTLGQGPEFLTYFQNEAQLEKSRLLSDRFSAERPKGSFSTLEIQRTEQGDSAMYLCASSFDRNTIYFGEGSWLTVV.

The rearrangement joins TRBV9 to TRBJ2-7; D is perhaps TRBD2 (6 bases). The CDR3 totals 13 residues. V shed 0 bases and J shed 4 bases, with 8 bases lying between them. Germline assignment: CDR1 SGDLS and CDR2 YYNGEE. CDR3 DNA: TGTGCCAGCAGCGTAGCTGCGGGGTACGAGCAGTACTTC. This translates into CASSVAAGYEQYF. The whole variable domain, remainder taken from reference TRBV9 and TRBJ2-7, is DSGVTQTPKHLITATGQRVTLRCSPRSGDLSVYWYQQSLDQGLQFLIQYYNGEERAKGNILERFSAQQFPDLHSELNLSSLELGDSALYFCASSVAAGYEQYFGPGTRLTVT.

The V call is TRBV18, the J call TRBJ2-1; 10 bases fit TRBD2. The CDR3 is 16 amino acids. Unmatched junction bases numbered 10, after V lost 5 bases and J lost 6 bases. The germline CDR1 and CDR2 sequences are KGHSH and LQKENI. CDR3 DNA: TGTGCCAGCTCAGCTGGATCGGGACTAGCGTTCAATGAGCAGTTCTTC. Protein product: CASSAGSGLAFNEQFF.

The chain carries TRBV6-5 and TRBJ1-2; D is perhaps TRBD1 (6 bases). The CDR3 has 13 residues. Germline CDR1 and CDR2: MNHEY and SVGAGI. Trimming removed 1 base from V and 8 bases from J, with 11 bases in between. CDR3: CASSYFRQAGYTF. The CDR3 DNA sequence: TGTGCCAGCAGTTACTTCAGACAGGCCGGCTACACCTTC.

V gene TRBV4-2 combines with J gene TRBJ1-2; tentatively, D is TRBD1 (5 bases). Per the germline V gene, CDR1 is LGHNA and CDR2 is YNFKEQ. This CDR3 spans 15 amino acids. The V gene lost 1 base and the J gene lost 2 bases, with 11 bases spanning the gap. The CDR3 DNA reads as TGTGCCAGCAGCCAAGCCGATAAGGGGAACTATGGCTACACCTTC. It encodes CASSQADKGNYGYTF.

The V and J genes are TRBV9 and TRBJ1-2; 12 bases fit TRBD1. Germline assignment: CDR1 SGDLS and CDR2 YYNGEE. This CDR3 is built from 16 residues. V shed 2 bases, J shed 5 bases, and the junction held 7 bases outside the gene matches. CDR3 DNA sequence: TGTGCCAGCAGCGTCGCCAGGGACAGGGGGCAGTATGGCTACACCTTC. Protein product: CASSVARDRGQYGYTF.

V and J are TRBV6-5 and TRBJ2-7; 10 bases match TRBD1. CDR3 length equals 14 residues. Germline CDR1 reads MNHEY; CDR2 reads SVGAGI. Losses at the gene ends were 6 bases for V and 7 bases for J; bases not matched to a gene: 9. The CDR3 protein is CASRPTGGGKEQYF. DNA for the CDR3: TGTGCCAGCAGACCGACAGGGGGCGGGAAAGAGCAGTACTTC.